The 29 T cell receptor beta chains below were found in one sample sequenced in a study of Tregs in tolerant kidney transplant recipients. Profiling relied on immunoSEQ multiplex PCR, and the TCRdb table lists in-frame clones only, not all of them. The sample carries roughly 18,000 clones, 75% to 85% recorded once. Source material: Tregs from blood. These receptors all come from a human donor in good health.

This clone appeared once. This chain links TRBV11-3 with TRBJ2-1; D is possibly TRBD1 or TRBD2 (5 bases each). CDR1 is SGHNT, CDR2 YENEEA, per germline. The CDR3 sequence is 14 residues long. The V gene lost 3 bases and the J gene lost 9 bases, with 15 bases spanning the gap. DNA of the CDR3: TGTGCCAGCAGCTTTGGATGGGCTGGGGGTGAGCAGTTCTTC. Translated: CASSFGWAGGEQFF. Variable domain in full (rest from reference TRBV11-3 and TRBJ2-1): EAGVVQSPRYKIIEKKQPVAFWCNPISGHNTLYWYLQNLGQGPELLIRYENEEAVDDSQLPKDRFSAERLKGVDSTLKIQPAELGDSAVYLCASSFGWAGGEQFFGPGTRLTVL.

For this clone: An end of the junction differs from the germline gene, which may be a read error. The CDR3 here is CASSPRIAGNERFF. CDR3 nucleotides: TGTGCCAGCAGTCCCCGTATCGCAGGGAATGAGCGGTTCTTC. V usage is TRBV27 and J usage is TRBJ2-1; a possible D gene is TRBD1 (5 bases). The germline V gene has CDR1 MNHEY and CDR2 SMNVEV (reference sequence). The CDR3 is 14 amino acids.

The rearrangement links TRBV19 to TRBJ2-7, with 9 bases matching TRBD1. The CDR3 is 16 residues long. The V gene end was trimmed by 2 bases and the J gene end by 7 bases; junction bases not matched to a gene: 12. Looked up from germline, CDR1 is LNHDA and CDR2 is SQIVND (reference sequence). The CDR3: CASSILSGTGNGEQYF. Here the CDR3 DNA reads TGTGCCAGTAGTATACTCTCCGGGACAGGGAATGGGGAGCAGTACTTC.

This clone was counted only a few times. The chain employs TRBV18 and TRBJ2-1; 7 nucleotides align to TRBD1. There are 16 residues in the CDR3. Germline CDR1 KGHSH, CDR2 LQKENI. V dropped 0 bases and J dropped 0; count of bases not matched to a gene: 2. In nucleotides, the CDR3 is TGTGCCAGCTCACCACCGGGACAGAGCTCCTACAATGAGCAGTTCTTC. This encodes CASSPPGQSSYNEQFF.

The chain links TRBV7-3 to TRBJ2-3, with D maybe TRBD2 (7 bases). The V gene's germline CDR1 is SGHTA and CDR2 FQGTGA. Deletions cut 2 bases from V and 6 bases from J, with 12 bases between. CDR3 length: 14 amino acids. The CDR3 reads CASSLRGGWDTQYF. CDR3 in DNA: TGTGCCAGCAGCTTACGCGGGGGCTGGGATACGCAGTATTTT.

This chain uses TRBV4-2 with TRBJ2-7; D not certain. This CDR3 comprises 15 residues. V was trimmed by 0 bases and J by 2 bases, leaving 11 bases between them. CDR1 is LGHNA and CDR2 is YNFKEQ in the germline V gene. The CDR3 is CASSQEGGRTYEQYF. The CDR3 DNA follows: TGTGCCAGCAGCCAAGAGGGCGGACGGACCTACGAGCAGTACTTC.

The V call is TRBV19, the J call TRBJ2-7; D is tentatively TRBD1 or TRBD2 (5 bases each). V gave up 8 bases and J gave up 5 bases, with 16 bases separating them. Germline V gene data show CDR1 as LNHDA and CDR2 as SQIVND (reference sequence). This CDR3 is 13 amino acids long. The CDR3, as DNA: TGTGCCAGTCAAAGGGTCGGGGCTGACGAGCAGTACTTC. As protein: CASQRVGADEQYF.

This clone was seen once. The rearrangement links TRBV11-3 to TRBJ2-7; D tentatively fits TRBD1 or TRBD2 (5 bases each). The V end lost 5 bases, the J end lost 4 bases, and 18 bases lay between the germline ends. This CDR3 has 15 residues. Germline V gene sequence: CDR1 SGHNT, CDR2 YENEEA. The CDR3 DNA reads as TGTGCCAGCAGCCCTGCTTGGGGGAGCGTGTACGAGCAGTACTTC. Residues: CASSPAWGSVYEQYF. The entire variable domain, with the rest obtained from reference TRBV11-3 and TRBJ2-7, is as follows: EAGVVQSPRYKIIEKKQPVAFWCNPISGHNTLYWYLQNLGQGPELLIRYENEEAVDDSQLPKDRFSAERLKGVDSTLKIQPAELGDSAVYLCASSPAWGSVYEQYFGPGTRLTVT.

This clone occurred once. The chain employs TRBV7-6 and TRBJ2-1, with 15 bases identical to TRBD2. This CDR3 contains 17 residues. The trim removed 5 bases at V and 0 bases at J, leaving 2 bases unmatched. CDR1 and CDR2 from the germline V gene are SGHVS and FNYEAQ. CDR3 in amino acids: CASSPGLAGGSYNEQFF. The CDR3 coding sequence is TGTGCCAGCAGCCCGGGACTAGCGGGAGGCTCCTACAATGAGCAGTTCTTC.

J is TRBJ2-1 and V is TRBV11-3; D might be TRBD2 (6 bases). Germline lookup yields CDR1 SGHNT and CDR2 YENEEA. With 4 bases removed from V and 2 bases from J, the gap between germline ends came to 12 bases. The CDR3 is 15 residues long. This CDR3 reads CASSSEERAYNEQFF. The CDR3 DNA is TGTGCCAGCAGCTCCGAGGAGCGGGCCTACAATGAGCAGTTCTTC.

This clone has a single count. The V and J genes are TRBV11-3 and TRBJ2-7; 8 bases are shared with TRBD2. Germline CDR1 SGHNT, CDR2 YENEEA. This CDR3 comprises 15 residues. The trim removed 5 bases at V and 4 bases at J, leaving 10 bases unmatched. CDR3 in DNA: TGTGCCAGCAGCGTCGGAGGGACTAGTTTTTACGAGCAGTACTTC. This encodes CASSVGGTSFYEQYF.

In its sample, this clone ranks as medium-sized (0.01 to 0.1%). The chain employs TRBV18 and TRBJ2-3; D remains unclear. The ends were cut back, 2 bases at V and 3 bases at J, with 6 bases in the middle. Germline V gene lookup returns CDR1 KGHSH and CDR2 LQKENI. The CDR3 runs to 13 residues. The CDR3 here is CASSPVPTDTQYF. DNA of the CDR3: TGTGCCAGCTCACCAGTTCCTACAGATACGCAGTATTTT.

V usage is TRBV5-1 and J usage is TRBJ2-3, with TRBD1 as a possible D gene (5 bases). CDR3 length: 14 residues. Trimming removed 3 bases from V and 5 bases from J, with 13 bases in between. Germline CDR1 and CDR2: SGHRS and YFSETQ. This chain's CDR3 is CASSSLRGGDTQYF. CDR3 DNA: TGCGCCAGCAGCTCCCTTAGGGGCGGAGATACGCAGTATTTT. Variable domain in full (rest from reference TRBV5-1 and TRBJ2-3): KAGVTQTPRYLIKTRGQQVTLSCSPISGHRSVSWYQQTPGQGLQFLFEYFSETQRNKGNFPGRFSGRQFSNSRSEMNVSTLELGDSALYLCASSSLRGGDTQYFGPGTRLTVL.

The chain has TRBV19 and TRBJ1-2; D is uncertain. Germline loops: CDR1 LNHDA, CDR2 SQIVND (reference sequence). Trimming took 7 bases from V and 4 from J, leaving 16 bases between them. This CDR3 comprises 14 residues. CDR3 in amino acids: CASMDGSKFYGYTF. The CDR3, as DNA: TGTGCCAGTATGGACGGGAGTAAGTTCTATGGCTACACCTTC.

CDR3 residues: CASSDSGGVKEQYF. The DNA for the CDR3 is TGTGCCAGCAGTGACTCTGGCGGGGTGAAAGAGCAGTACTTC. V gene TRBV2 combines with J gene TRBJ2-7; D is perhaps TRBD2 (6 bases). With 3 bases removed from V and 7 bases from J, the gap between germline ends came to 16 bases. Germline V gives CDR1 SNHLY, CDR2 FYNNEI. This CDR3 spans 14 amino acids.

This chain joins TRBV7-8 and TRBJ1-5; the D is unclear. Looked up from germline, CDR1 is SGHVS and CDR2 is FQNEAQ. Trimming stripped 4 bases from V and 0 bases from J, with 4 bases between. This CDR3 region has 13 residues. The CDR3 region is CASSWDSNQPQHF. The CDR3 bases are TGTGCCAGCAGCTGGGATAGCAATCAGCCCCAGCATTTT. Together with reference TRBV7-8 and TRBJ1-5, the CDR3 gives the full variable domain: GAGVSQSPRYKVAKRGQDVALRCDPISGHVSLFWYQQALGQGPEFLTYFQNEAQLDKSGLPSDRFFAERPEGSVSTLKIQRTQQEDSAVYLCASSWDSNQPQHFGDGTRLSIL.

The V and J genes are TRBV7-2 and TRBJ2-7; D remains ambiguous. Germline lookup yields CDR1 SGHTA and CDR2 FQGNSA. V was cut by 1 base and J by 7 bases, with 14 bases left in between. The CDR3 runs to 14 residues. CDR3 DNA: TGTGCCAGCAGCTTAGAAGGGTGGCTCTATGAGCAGTACTTC. It specifies CASSLEGWLYEQYF.

The chain recombines TRBV12-5 with TRBJ1-1, with D unclear. The germline gives CDR1 LGHNT, CDR2 FRNRAP. V gave up 2 bases and J gave up 3 bases, with 1 base separating them. The CDR3 consists of 11 residues. This CDR3 is CASGLYTEAFF. The CDR3 nucleotides are TGTGCTAGTGGTTTGTACACTGAAGCTTTCTTT.

This chain links TRBV19 with TRBJ2-7; D is perhaps TRBD2 (6 bases). From germline, CDR1 is LNHDA and CDR2 SQIVND (reference sequence). CDR3 length equals 13 residues. V was cut by 3 bases and J by 7 bases, with 13 bases left in between. The CDR3 sequence is CASSMAPGEEQYF. The CDR3 DNA follows: TGTGCCAGTAGTATGGCCCCGGGGGAGGAGCAGTACTTC.

The chain employs TRBV11-3 and TRBJ1-6; the D gene is possibly TRBD1 (5 bases). V was shortened by 7 bases and J by 9 bases, with 19 bases between the two germline ends. Per the germline V gene, CDR1 is SGHNT and CDR2 is YENEEA. There are 15 residues in the CDR3. The CDR3 nucleotides read TGTGCCAGCACCGTGGGACGAACGAGGGGTTCACCCCTCCACTTT. This codes for CASTVGRTRGSPLHF.

The V and J genes are TRBV7-2 and TRBJ2-5, with D maybe TRBD2 (6 bases). The germline CDR1 and CDR2 sequences are SGHTA and FQGNSA. Trimming left V 2 bases short and J 2 bases short, with 9 bases between. The CDR3 extends over 14 amino acids. The CDR3 nucleotides are TGTGCCAGCAGCTTATCTAGCGCGCAAGAGACCCAGTACTTC. The encoded protein is CASSLSSAQETQYF.

CDR3 region: CASSALSSYNSPLHF. The CDR3 DNA reads TGTGCCAGCAGTGCCCTGAGCTCCTATAATTCACCCCTCCACTTT. This chain joins TRBV6-1 and TRBJ1-6; no reliable D call. V gave up 4 bases and J gave up 0 bases, with 7 bases separating them. Germline assignment: CDR1 MNHNS and CDR2 SASEGT. This CDR3 is 15 amino acids long.

The chain carries TRBV19 and TRBJ2-3; 7 positions agree with TRBD2. CDR1 LNHDA and CDR2 SQIVND come from the germline V gene (reference sequence). The length of the CDR3 is 15 residues. Trimming removed 3 bases from V and 6 bases from J; junction bases left unmatched: 9. The CDR3 protein is CASSITWVGRDTQYF. In DNA form, the CDR3 reads TGTGCCAGTAGTATTACGTGGGTCGGGAGGGATACGCAGTATTTT.

V gene TRBV7-2 combines with J gene TRBJ1-4; 11 bases agree with TRBD1. The ends lost 4 bases at V and 8 bases at J; junction bases unmatched: 12. Per the germline V gene, CDR1 is SGHTA and CDR2 is FQGNSA. The CDR3 loop spans 17 amino acids. The CDR3 reads CASSSSLGTGGNEKLFF. CDR3 bases: TGTGCCAGCAGCTCCAGTCTCGGGACAGGGGGTAACGAAAAACTGTTTTTT.

The chain's CDR3 is CASSLLTRDSGGYTF. The CDR3 nucleotides are TGTGCCAGCAGCCTACTTACTAGGGACAGTGGCGGCTACACCTTC. The chain combines TRBV5-4 with TRBJ1-2; 7 bases align to TRBD1. From germline, CDR1 is SGHNT and CDR2 YYREEE (reference sequence). Trimming at V came to 4 bases and at J to 8 bases, leaving 14 bases not matched to a gene. The CDR3 loop spans 15 amino acids.

The chain joins TRBV28 to TRBJ1-4; D is unclear. Deletions cut 0 bases from V and 4 bases from J, with 9 bases between. Germline CDR1 MDHEN, CDR2 SYDVKM. The CDR3 sequence is 15 residues long. The chain's CDR3 is CASSLWRGGNEKLFF. CDR3 nucleotides: TGTGCCAGCAGTTTATGGCGGGGAGGTAATGAAAAACTGTTTTTT.

The V call is TRBV5-4, the J call TRBJ2-7; tentative D call: TRBD2 (6 bases). Germline lookup yields CDR1 SGHNT and CDR2 YYREEE (reference sequence). This CDR3 contains 17 residues. V lost 5 bases, J lost 3 bases, and 24 bases lay in between. The CDR3 DNA sequence: TGTGCCAGCAGGCACGGGGGTTCTACCTCCGGGGGCTACGAGCAGTACTTC. This codes for CASRHGGSTSGGYEQYF.

The chain uses TRBV19 and TRBJ2-1; TRBD2 is a possible D gene (5 bases). Germline V gene data show CDR1 as LNHDA and CDR2 as SQIVND (reference sequence). The V and J ends lost 8 bases and 7 bases respectively, with 18 bases between them. The CDR3 runs 14 residues. The CDR3 DNA is TGTGCCAGTTGGGGTATCGGGGAATCAAATGAGCAGTTCTTC. Amino acids: CASWGIGESNEQFF.

This clone was detected only a few times. The genes are TRBV19 and TRBJ1-2; 8 bases are a match to TRBD1. The junction had 8 bases not matched to a gene; V was cut back by 10 bases and J by 4 bases. The V gene's germline CDR1 is LNHDA and CDR2 SQIVND (reference sequence). The CDR3 loop spans 13 amino acids. This CDR3 is CAILDRAGYGYTF. DNA for the CDR3: TGTGCCATCCTGGACAGGGCAGGCTATGGCTACACCTTC.